Below are 3 T cell receptor beta chains sequenced from a single sample in a study of high-grade serous ovarian cancer treatment subgroups. Measured with immunoSEQ multiplex PCR; TCRdb has only the in-frame clones, and not every one. Here the sample spans 1,500 to 2,000 clones, 65% to 80% being singletons. Tumor samples were taken before definitive surgery or chemotherapy. The material sequenced was tumor tissue. These receptors all stem from a human donor with high-grade serous ovarian cancer.

The rearrangement links TRBV12-5 to TRBJ1-5; 7 positions match TRBD1. In germline, CDR1 is LGHNT, CDR2 FRNRAP. The CDR3 sequence is 15 residues long. The V gene end was trimmed by 5 bases and the J gene end by 5 bases; junction bases not matched to a gene: 9. The DNA of the CDR3 is TGTGCTAGTGGTACAAACAGACAGGGAGATCAGCCCCAGCATTTT. It is translated as CASGTNRQGDQPQHF.

The chain employs TRBV19 and TRBJ1-1, with D unclear. Germline V gene data show CDR1 as LNHDA and CDR2 as SQIVND (reference sequence). The ends were cut back, 1 base at V and 1 base at J, with 4 bases in the middle. The CDR3 extends over 13 amino acids. The CDR3 bases are TGTGCCAGTAGTATAGCAGAGAACACTGAAGCTTTCTTT. It encodes CASSIAENTEAFF.

The rearrangement links TRBV7-9 to TRBJ2-7; TRBD1 matches at 10 bases. CDR1 is SEHNR, CDR2 FQNEAQ, per germline (reference sequence). V trimming: 4 bases; J trimming: 3 bases; junction bases outside the gene matches: 9. The CDR3 totals 16 residues. The CDR3 here is CASSSTRRDRGYEQYF. The CDR3 nucleotides read TGTGCCAGCAGCTCGACCCGCCGGGACAGGGGCTACGAGCAGTACTTC.